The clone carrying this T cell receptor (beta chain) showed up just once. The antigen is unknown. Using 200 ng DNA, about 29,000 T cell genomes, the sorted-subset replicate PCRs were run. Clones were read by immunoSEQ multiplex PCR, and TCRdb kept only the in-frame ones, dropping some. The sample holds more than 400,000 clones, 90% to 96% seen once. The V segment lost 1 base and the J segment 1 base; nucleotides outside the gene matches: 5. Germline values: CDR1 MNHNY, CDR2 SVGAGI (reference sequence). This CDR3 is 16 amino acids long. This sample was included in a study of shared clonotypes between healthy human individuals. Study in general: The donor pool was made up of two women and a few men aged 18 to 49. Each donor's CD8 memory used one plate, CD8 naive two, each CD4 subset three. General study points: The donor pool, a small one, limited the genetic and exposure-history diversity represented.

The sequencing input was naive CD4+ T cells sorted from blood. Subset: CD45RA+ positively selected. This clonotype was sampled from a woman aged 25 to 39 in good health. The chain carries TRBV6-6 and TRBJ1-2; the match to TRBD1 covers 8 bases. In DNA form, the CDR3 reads TGTGCCAGCAGTTACTTGGGGGGACAGGATAACTATGGCTACACCTTC. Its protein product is CASSYLGGQDNYGYTF.